This T cell receptor (beta chain) was captured in a study of blood T cell repertoires in COVID-19 (dated by TCRdb to the early 2020s). Some background on the complete study: Samples covering the acute and convalescent phases of COVID-19 were provided by collaborators in the United States, Italy and Spain. The material from the prospective study consisted of cDNA or gDNA derived from T cells, B-cell-depleted T cells, or PBMCs. The dataset comprised deeply sampled blood TCRbeta repertoires from subjects exposed to, actively infected with, or recovered from COVID-19. A freely available public database, intended as a resource for researchers studying the immune response to SARS-CoV-2, is where the repertoires were released. Samples came from the ongoing ImmuneRACE study (first 160 participants) plus 1,254 subjects from 6 global collaborators. A de-identified subject ID, COVID-19 status, age in years and sex were almost always included in the sample metadata. Where available, HLA class I and class II types were taken from metadata supplied by the sample provider and were not determined by assay-based typing. What the research found in general, with its limitations: The amount of clinical and demographic metadata varied by source and participant and was provided uncurated.

TCRbeta CDR3 regions were amplified from genomic DNA by means of the immunoSEQ Assay, a bias-controlled multiplex PCR. The paper's data handling went like this. Within the assay, amplification of reference gene primers was used to estimate how many nucleated cells each sample contained. To quantify the absolute abundance of each unique TCRbeta CDR3 rearrangement, sequence reads were collapsed and filtered. Productive Simpson clonality was computed per sample as the square root of Simpson's diversity index over productive rearrangements. This is the immuneACCESS table as TCRdb keeps it, with only in-frame sequences that have V and J called. A part of the clones is gone; compared with another copy, unresolved V genes explain less than half, and the rest is unexplained. The V and J calls and clone size come from that table; D and trimming were worked out from the DNA. The sample table contains around 100,000 clones; only one count was recorded for about 83% of them. Over 10% of the sample lies in the top ten.

The germline ends are 15 bases apart after V is trimmed by 0 bases and J by 4 bases. From the cysteine through the phenylalanine, the CDR3 covers 16 amino acids. The retained sequence is limited to the CDR3, 48 bases, with the frame set at the first base. The germline V gene (reference sequence) supplies CDR1 SGHNT and CDR2 YYREEE. Regarding this clone: Its antigen is still unknown. No base quality information exists; no much larger clone differs at one position.

Each collaborating institution followed its own protocols to collect whole blood in K2EDTA tubes. For TCRbeta analysis, collaborators shipped samples in one of three forms: frozen whole blood, isolated PBMCs, or DNA extracted from either of those sample types. The sequencing sample was made of peripheral blood. The chain is made from TRBV5-4 and TRBJ2-3; the best D guess is TRBD2, with 6 bases matching. The receptor was derived from a human donor in a cohort sampled during active COVID-19. The CDR3 protein sequence reads: CASSLGAGRGADTQYF. The DNA sequence reads TGTGCCAGCAGCTTGGGTGCGGGGCGGGGTGCAGATACGCAGTATTTT.